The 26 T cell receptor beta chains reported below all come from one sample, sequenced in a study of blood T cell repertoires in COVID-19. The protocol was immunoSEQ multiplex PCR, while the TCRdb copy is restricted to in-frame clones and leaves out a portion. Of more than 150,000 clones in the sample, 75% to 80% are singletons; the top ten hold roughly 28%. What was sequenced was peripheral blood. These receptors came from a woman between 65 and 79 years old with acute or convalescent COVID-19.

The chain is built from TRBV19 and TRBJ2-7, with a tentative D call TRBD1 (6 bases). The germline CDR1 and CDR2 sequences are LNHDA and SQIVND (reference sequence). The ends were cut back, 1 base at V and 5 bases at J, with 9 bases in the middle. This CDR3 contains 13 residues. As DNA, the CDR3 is TGTGCCAGTAGTATAGTCAGGGGAAACGAGCAGTACTTC. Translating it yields CASSIVRGNEQYF. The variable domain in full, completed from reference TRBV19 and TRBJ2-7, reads DGGITQSPKYLFRKEGQNVTLSCEQNLNHDAMYWYRQDPGQGLRLIYYSQIVNDFQKGDIAEGYSVSREKKESFPLTVTSAQKNPTAFYLCASSIVRGNEQYFGPGTRLTVT.

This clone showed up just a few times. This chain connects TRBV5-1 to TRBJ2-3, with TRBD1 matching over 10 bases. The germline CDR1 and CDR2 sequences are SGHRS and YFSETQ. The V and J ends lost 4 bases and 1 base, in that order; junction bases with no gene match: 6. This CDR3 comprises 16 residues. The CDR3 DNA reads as TGCGCCAGCAGCGGAGGGACAGGGGACGGCACAGATACGCAGTATTTT. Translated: CASSGGTGDGTDTQYF.

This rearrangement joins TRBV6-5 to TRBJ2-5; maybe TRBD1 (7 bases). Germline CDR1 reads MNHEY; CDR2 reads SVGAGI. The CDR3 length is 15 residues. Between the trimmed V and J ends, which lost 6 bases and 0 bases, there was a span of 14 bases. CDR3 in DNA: TGTGCCAGCAGGCCAGGAGGGGGCCACCAAGAGACCCAGTACTTC. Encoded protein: CASRPGGGHQETQYF.

As DNA, the CDR3 is TGCGCCAGCAGCTTGCTAGGCCGGGGGGTTGAAGATACGCAGTATTTT. It yields the protein CASSLLGRGVEDTQYF. The chain is built from TRBV5-1 and TRBJ2-3, with 7 bases lining up with TRBD2. The V gene's germline CDR1 is SGHRS and CDR2 YFSETQ. The CDR3 length is 16 residues. With V trimmed by 1 base and J by 5 bases, 10 bases remained unmatched.

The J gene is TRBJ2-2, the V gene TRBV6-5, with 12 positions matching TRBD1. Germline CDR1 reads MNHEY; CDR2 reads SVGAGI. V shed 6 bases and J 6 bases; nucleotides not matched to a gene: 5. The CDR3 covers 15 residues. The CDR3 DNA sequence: TGTGCCAGCAGGGTGGGGACAGGGGGCGCCGGGGAGCTGTTTTTT. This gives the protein CASRVGTGGAGELFF.

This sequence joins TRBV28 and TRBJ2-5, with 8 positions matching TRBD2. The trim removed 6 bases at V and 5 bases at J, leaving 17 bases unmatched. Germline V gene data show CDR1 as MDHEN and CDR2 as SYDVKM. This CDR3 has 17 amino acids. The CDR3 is CASSPGGGRELRETQYF. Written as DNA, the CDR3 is TGTGCCAGCAGCCCCGGGGGGGGGCGGGAGCTGCGGGAGACCCAGTACTTC.

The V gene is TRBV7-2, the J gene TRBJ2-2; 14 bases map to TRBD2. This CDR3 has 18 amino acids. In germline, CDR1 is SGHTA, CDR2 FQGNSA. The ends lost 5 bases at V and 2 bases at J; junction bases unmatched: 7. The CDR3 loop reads CASSRGLAGVRNTGELFF. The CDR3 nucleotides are TGTGCCAGCAGCCGGGGACTAGCGGGAGTCCGCAACACCGGGGAGCTGTTTTTT.

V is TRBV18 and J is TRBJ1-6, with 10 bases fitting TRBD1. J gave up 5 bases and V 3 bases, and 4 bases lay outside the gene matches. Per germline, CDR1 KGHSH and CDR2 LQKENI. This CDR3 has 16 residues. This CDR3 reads CASSPRTGGNNSPLHF. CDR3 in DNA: TGTGCCAGCTCACCCAGGACAGGGGGAAATAATTCACCCCTCCACTTT.

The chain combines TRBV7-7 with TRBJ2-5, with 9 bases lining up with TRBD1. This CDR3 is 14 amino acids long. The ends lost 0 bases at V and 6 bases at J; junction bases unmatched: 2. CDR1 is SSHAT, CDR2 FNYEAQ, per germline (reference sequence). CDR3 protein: CASSLAGQGKTQYF. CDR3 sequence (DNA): TGTGCCAGCAGCTTAGCGGGACAGGGAAAGACCCAGTACTTC.

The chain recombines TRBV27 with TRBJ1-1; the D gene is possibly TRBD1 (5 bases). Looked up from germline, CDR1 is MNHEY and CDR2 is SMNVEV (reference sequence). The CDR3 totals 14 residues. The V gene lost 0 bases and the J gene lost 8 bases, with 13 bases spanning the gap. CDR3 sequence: CASSLSAAGGEAFF. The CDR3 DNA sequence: TGTGCCAGCAGTTTATCCGCCGCCGGGGGGGAAGCTTTCTTT.

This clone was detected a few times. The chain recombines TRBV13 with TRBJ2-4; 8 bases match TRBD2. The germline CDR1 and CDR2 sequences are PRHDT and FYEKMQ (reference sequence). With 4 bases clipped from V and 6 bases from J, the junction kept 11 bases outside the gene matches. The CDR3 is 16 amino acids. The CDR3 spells CASSSTRTSGVNIQYF. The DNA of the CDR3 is TGTGCCAGCAGCTCCACCAGAACTAGCGGAGTAAACATTCAGTACTTC.

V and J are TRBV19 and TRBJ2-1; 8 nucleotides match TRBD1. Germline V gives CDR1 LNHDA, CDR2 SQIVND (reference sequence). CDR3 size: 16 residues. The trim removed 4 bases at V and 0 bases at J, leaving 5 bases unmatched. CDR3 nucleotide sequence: TGTGCCAGTAGTAACCGGGACAGGAGCTCCTACAATGAGCAGTTCTTC. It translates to CASSNRDRSSYNEQFF. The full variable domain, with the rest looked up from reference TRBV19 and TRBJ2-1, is DGGITQSPKYLFRKEGQNVTLSCEQNLNHDAMYWYRQDPGQGLRLIYYSQIVNDFQKGDIAEGYSVSREKKESFPLTVTSAQKNPTAFYLCASSNRDRSSYNEQFFGPGTRLTVL.

CDR3 amino acids: CASSPGGRPKETQYF. The DNA of the CDR3 is TGTGCCAGCAGCCCCGGTGGCAGGCCGAAAGAGACCCAGTACTTC. This chain joins TRBV14 and TRBJ2-5; no clear D gene. The CDR3 totals 15 residues. Trimming left V 4 bases short and J 3 bases short, with 15 bases between. The germline gives CDR1 SGHDN, CDR2 FVKESK.

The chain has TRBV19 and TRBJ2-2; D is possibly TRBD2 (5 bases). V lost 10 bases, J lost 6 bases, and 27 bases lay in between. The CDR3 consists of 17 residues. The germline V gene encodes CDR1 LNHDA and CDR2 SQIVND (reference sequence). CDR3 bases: TGTGCCATCTCCCCCCGTGGAGGTCAATTGTTCGCCGGGGAGCTGTTTTTT. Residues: CAISPRGGQLFAGELFF.

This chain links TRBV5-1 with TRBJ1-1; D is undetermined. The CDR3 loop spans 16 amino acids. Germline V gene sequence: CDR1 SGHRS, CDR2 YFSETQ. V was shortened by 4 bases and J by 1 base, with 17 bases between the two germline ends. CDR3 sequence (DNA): TGCGCCAGCAGCGTCGAGGCGAATTTCGGGAACACTGAAGCTTTCTTT. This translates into CASSVEANFGNTEAFF.

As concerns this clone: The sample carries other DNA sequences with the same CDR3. CDR3 in amino acids: CSVGTGDGYTF. CDR3 sequence (DNA): TGCAGCGTTGGAACAGGTGATGGCTACACCTTC. The chain employs TRBV29-1 and TRBJ1-2, with a tentative D call TRBD1 (5 bases). The CDR3 contains 11 residues. The V and J ends lost 4 bases and 6 bases respectively, with 9 bases between them. CDR1 and CDR2 from the germline V gene are SQVTM and ANQGSEA.

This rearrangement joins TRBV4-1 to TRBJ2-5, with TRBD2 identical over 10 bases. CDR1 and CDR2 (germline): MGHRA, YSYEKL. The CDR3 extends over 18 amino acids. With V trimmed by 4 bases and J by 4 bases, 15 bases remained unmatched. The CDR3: CASSRGGLAGGGRETQYF. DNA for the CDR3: TGCGCCAGCAGCCGGGGGGGATTAGCGGGAGGAGGGAGAGAGACCCAGTACTTC.

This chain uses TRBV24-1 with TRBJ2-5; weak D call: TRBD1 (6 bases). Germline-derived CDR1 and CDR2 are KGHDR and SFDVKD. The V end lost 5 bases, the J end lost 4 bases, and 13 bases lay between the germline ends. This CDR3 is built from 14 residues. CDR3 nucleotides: TGTGCCACCAGTGCGACAGGTGCTTTAGAGACCCAGTACTTC. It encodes CATSATGALETQYF.

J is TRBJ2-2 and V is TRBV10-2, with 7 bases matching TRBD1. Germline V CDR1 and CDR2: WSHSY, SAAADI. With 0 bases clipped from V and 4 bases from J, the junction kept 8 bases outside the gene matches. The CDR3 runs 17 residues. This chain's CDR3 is CASSESIGGSGTGELFF. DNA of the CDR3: TGCGCCAGCAGTGAGTCGATAGGGGGCTCGGGCACCGGGGAGCTGTTTTTT.

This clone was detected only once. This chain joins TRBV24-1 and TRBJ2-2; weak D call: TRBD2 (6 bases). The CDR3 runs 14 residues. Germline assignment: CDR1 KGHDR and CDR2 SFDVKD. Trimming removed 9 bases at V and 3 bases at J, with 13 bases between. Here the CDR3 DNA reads TGTGCCACCGGGGCGGGATGGGACACCGGGGAGCTGTTTTTT. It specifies CATGAGWDTGELFF.

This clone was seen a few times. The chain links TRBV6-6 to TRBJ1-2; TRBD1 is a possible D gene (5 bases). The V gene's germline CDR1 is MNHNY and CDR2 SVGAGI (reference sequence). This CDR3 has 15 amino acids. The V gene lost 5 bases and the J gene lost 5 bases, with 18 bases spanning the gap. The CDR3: CASSPGTPRGYGYTF. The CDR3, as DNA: TGTGCCAGCAGTCCCGGGACTCCAAGAGGGTATGGCTACACCTTC.

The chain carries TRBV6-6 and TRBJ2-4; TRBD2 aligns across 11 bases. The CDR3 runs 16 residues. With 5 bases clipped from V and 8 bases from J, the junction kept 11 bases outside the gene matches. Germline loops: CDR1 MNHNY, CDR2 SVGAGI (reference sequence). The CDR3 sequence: CASSLGLAVAPDIQYF. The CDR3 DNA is TGTGCCAGCAGTCTGGGACTAGCGGTAGCCCCGGACATTCAGTACTTC.

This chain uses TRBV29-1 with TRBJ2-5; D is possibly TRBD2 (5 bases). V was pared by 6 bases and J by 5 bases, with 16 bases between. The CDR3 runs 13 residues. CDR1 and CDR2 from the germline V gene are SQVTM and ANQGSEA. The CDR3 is CSVARGLGETQYF. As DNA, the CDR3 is TGCAGCGTCGCCAGAGGGTTAGGGGAGACCCAGTACTTC. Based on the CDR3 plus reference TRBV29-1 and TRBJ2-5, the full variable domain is SAVISQKPSRDICQRGTSLTIQCQVDSQVTMMFWYRQQPGQSLTLIATANQGSEATYESGFVIDKFPISRPNLTFSTLTVSNMSPEDSSIYLCSVARGLGETQYFGPGTRLLVL.

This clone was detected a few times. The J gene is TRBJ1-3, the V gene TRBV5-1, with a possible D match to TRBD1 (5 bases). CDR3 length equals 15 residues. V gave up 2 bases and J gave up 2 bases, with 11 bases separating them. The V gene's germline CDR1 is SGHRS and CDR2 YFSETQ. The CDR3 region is CASSLAGITGNTIYF. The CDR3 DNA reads TGCGCCAGCAGCTTAGCAGGGATAACTGGAAACACCATATATTTT.

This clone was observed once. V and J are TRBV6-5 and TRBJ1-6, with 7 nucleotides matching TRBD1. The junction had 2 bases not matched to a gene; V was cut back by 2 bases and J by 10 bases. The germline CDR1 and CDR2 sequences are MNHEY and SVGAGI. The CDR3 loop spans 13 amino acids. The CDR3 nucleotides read TGTGCCAGCAGTTACGAGGGGGCGTCACCCCTCCACTTT. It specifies CASSYEGASPLHF.

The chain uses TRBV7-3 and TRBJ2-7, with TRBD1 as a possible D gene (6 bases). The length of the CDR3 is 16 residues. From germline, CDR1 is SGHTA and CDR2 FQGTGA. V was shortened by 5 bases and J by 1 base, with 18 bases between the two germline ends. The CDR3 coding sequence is TGTGCCAGCAGCCTCGGGGCCAGGGGCCTTTCCTACGAGCAGTACTTC. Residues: CASSLGARGLSYEQYF.